Listed here are 12 T cell receptor beta chains from one sample, sequenced in a study of cytomegalovirus exposure and HLA in healthy donors. Clones were sequenced by immunoSEQ multiplex PCR, and TCRdb holds only the in-frame ones, with some missing. The sample has about 130,000 clones; around 90% are singletons. Sequenced material: PBMCs. These receptors all stem from a woman aged 18-35 years in good health and CMV-seronegative.

The chain uses TRBV28 and TRBJ1-4; 7 positions agree with TRBD1. This CDR3 region has 14 residues. With 6 bases clipped from V and 7 bases from J, the junction kept 8 bases outside the gene matches. Germline V gene lookup returns CDR1 MDHEN and CDR2 SYDVKM. The CDR3 sequence: CASSVTGSVEKLFF. The CDR3 coding sequence is TGTGCCAGCAGCGTGACAGGGTCGGTTGAAAAACTGTTTTTT.

This chain links TRBV7-2 with TRBJ2-7; 9 positions agree with TRBD2. From germline, CDR1 is SGHTA and CDR2 FQGNSA. The CDR3 covers 14 residues. V was clipped by 5 bases and J by 4 bases; unmatched bases: 6. The CDR3 bases are TGTGCCAGCAGCCCGCGACTAGCGGCTTACGAGCAGTACTTC. Protein sequence: CASSPRLAAYEQYF.

This clone was detected only a few times. This chain uses TRBV19 with TRBJ1-2; D unclear. The CDR3 is 12 residues long. V gave up 5 bases and J gave up 6 bases, with 10 bases separating them. CDR1 is LNHDA and CDR2 is SQIVND in the germline V gene (reference sequence). CDR3: CASSAGAHGYTF. The CDR3 nucleotides are TGTGCCAGTAGTGCCGGAGCTCATGGCTACACCTTC. The full variable domain, its missing parts supplied by reference TRBV19 and TRBJ1-2, is DGGITQSPKYLFRKEGQNVTLSCEQNLNHDAMYWYRQDPGQGLRLIYYSQIVNDFQKGDIAEGYSVSREKKESFPLTVTSAQKNPTAFYLCASSAGAHGYTFGSGTRLTVV.

The table lists this clone with a count of one. V gene TRBV19 combines with J gene TRBJ1-2, with TRBD1 matching 11 bases. V lost 5 bases and J lost 5; bases outside the gene matches: 10. The CDR3 extends over 16 amino acids. Per the germline V gene, CDR1 is LNHDA and CDR2 is SQIVND (reference sequence). CDR3 loop: CASSSSWGQGVYGYTF. The CDR3 DNA sequence: TGTGCCAGTAGTTCAAGCTGGGGACAGGGGGTATATGGCTACACCTTC.

The rearrangement uses TRBV7-9 and TRBJ1-1; the match to TRBD1 covers 8 bases. With V trimmed by 7 bases and J by 2 bases, 3 bases remained unmatched. The CDR3 runs to 13 residues. CDR1 is SEHNR, CDR2 FQNEAQ, per germline (reference sequence). The CDR3 sequence is CASTDRGNTEAFF. The CDR3 nucleotides read TGTGCCAGCACCGACAGGGGAAACACTGAAGCTTTCTTT.

This clone was found a few times. V and J are TRBV19 and TRBJ1-2; D remains unclear. The ends were cut back, 3 bases at V and 4 bases at J, with 6 bases in the middle. Germline V gene lookup returns CDR1 LNHDA and CDR2 SQIVND (reference sequence). The CDR3 is 12 amino acids. CDR3 nucleotides: TGTGCCAGTAGTATCGTCGGCTATGGCTACACCTTC. Its translation: CASSIVGYGYTF.

This rearrangement joins TRBV5-1 to TRBJ2-7; D uncertain. The germline V gene has CDR1 SGHRS and CDR2 YFSETQ. V lost 3 bases, J lost 0 bases, and 16 bases lay in between. This CDR3 spans 16 amino acids. The CDR3 here is CASSSAARRSSYEQYF. In DNA, the CDR3 is TGCGCCAGCAGCTCCGCCGCGAGGCGCAGCTCCTACGAGCAGTACTTC.

The chain carries TRBV5-6 and TRBJ2-1, with 8 bases identical to TRBD1. V shed 3 bases, J shed 2 bases, and the junction held 10 bases outside the gene matches. The CDR3 is 17 amino acids. Germline loops: CDR1 SGHDT, CDR2 YYEEEE. As DNA, the CDR3 is TGTGCCAGCAGCTCTCCGCATGCAGGGGGCGCCTACAATGAGCAGTTCTTC. It encodes CASSSPHAGGAYNEQFF.

This chain uses TRBV14 with TRBJ2-1; weak D call: TRBD2 (7 bases). The ends were cut back, 0 bases at V and 12 bases at J, with 24 bases in the middle. The V gene's germline CDR1 is SGHDN and CDR2 FVKESK. The CDR3 is made up of 17 amino acids. Here the CDR3 reads CASSQERGLAFQVGQFF. In DNA form, the CDR3 reads TGTGCCAGCAGCCAAGAGCGGGGGCTAGCGTTCCAGGTTGGGCAGTTCTTC.

Here the CDR3 DNA reads TGTGCCAGCTCACCTAGCGGGCAAGAGACCCAGTACTTC. The encoded protein is CASSPSGQETQYF. The genes are TRBV18 and TRBJ2-5, with 7 bases matching TRBD2. CDR1 and CDR2 (germline): KGHSH, LQKENI. The CDR3 loop spans 13 amino acids. The junction had 0 bases not matched to a gene; V was cut back by 3 bases and J by 2 bases.

The chain combines TRBV11-2 with TRBJ2-4; 7 bases match TRBD1. In germline, CDR1 is SGHAT, CDR2 FQNNGV. Trimming removed 5 bases from V and 1 base from J; junction bases left unmatched: 17. This CDR3 has 19 amino acids. The CDR3 coding sequence is TGTGCCAGCAGCGCCCGACAGGGTTTTGTCCCCGACGCCAAAAACATTCAGTACTTC. Translated, it gives CASSARQGFVPDAKNIQYF.

The rearrangement joins TRBV7-9 to TRBJ2-1, with a weak D call TRBD2 (5 bases). CDR1 is SEHNR and CDR2 is FQNEAQ in the germline V gene (reference sequence). The CDR3 runs 15 residues. Trimming left V 5 bases short and J 0 bases short, with 11 bases between. The CDR3 reads CASSAPGSSYNEQFF. DNA of the CDR3: TGTGCCAGCAGCGCCCCGGGGAGCTCCTACAATGAGCAGTTCTTC.